This TCR beta chain was sequenced for a study of cytomegalovirus exposure and HLA in healthy donors (dated by TCRdb to about 2017). For the wider study: A later analysis indicated that the 120 or so validation repertoires were generated on the platform also employed for the 650 to 850 repertoires of the first cohort. The aim of the study was to test whether cataloging public T cell receptors could identify signatures of past pathogen exposure. Along with the approximately 650-subject first cohort, a separate validation cohort of over a hundred different subjects was used. To predict cytomegalovirus infection status, the study brought together high-throughput TCR immunosequencing, statistical association of individual TCRs with disease status, and machine learning.

Overall results and qualifications from the work: A later analysis had no HLA typing for the validation cohort, so co-occurrence there was scored across all 130 or so repertoires. In vitro tests confirmed that a few of the cytomegalovirus-associated TCR beta chains recognize cytomegalovirus antigens. The study gave a list of under 200 TCR beta chains associated with cytomegalovirus. The classifier was reported to diagnose cytomegalovirus status with high specificity and sensitivity in both the original cohort and the validation cohort. According to the authors, the approach could potentially be generalized to other disease states and immunological phenotypes. Subsequent analysis determined that TCRs grouped into clusters in the first cohort also showed a tendency toward co-occurrence across the roughly 110 validation repertoires, and about 93% of cluster scores exceeded 0. Across donors, most TCR sequences were observed very rarely, whereas some public TCRs were present in many individuals.

The donors belonged to the validation cohort of about 120 subjects, which was separate from the 666-subject first cohort. CDR1 and CDR2 are read off the germline V gene as ENHRY and SYGVKD. Spanning cysteine to phenylalanine, the CDR3 consists of 13 amino acids. This entry keeps only the CDR3 DNA: 39 bases, framed from base 1. For this chain, trimming is 7 bases at the V end and 8 bases at the J end, and the number of junction bases without a gene match is 7. As for this clone: The antigen it binds to is not known. Per-base quality was not reported, and no clone a single base away is much larger than it.

Libraries were prepared through the immunoSEQ multiplex PCR assay. The authors' analysis ran thus. A statistical classification framework was built for diagnosing cytomegalovirus status from the catalog of TCR beta chain sequences. Sourced from immuneACCESS, this table was stored by TCRdb with only in-frame sequences that have V and J called. A share of the clones is absent; for the studies checked, an unresolved V gene accounts for under half, and the remainder has no known explanation. V and J calls and clone size are copied from that table; D and trimming were computed from the DNA. The sample table shows fewer than 200,000 clones, and 75% to 90% are seen once. Approximately 2.1% of the sample is in the top ten clones.

Sample: PBMCs. This TCR derives from a woman between 18 and 29 years old in good health and CMV-seronegative. The V and J segments used are TRBV10-3 and TRBJ1-2; the junction holds 10 bases that match TRBD1. This receptor has the CDR3 CAITRQGAEGYTF. Here is the DNA: TGTGCCATCACCAGACAGGGGGCTGAGGGCTACACCTTC.